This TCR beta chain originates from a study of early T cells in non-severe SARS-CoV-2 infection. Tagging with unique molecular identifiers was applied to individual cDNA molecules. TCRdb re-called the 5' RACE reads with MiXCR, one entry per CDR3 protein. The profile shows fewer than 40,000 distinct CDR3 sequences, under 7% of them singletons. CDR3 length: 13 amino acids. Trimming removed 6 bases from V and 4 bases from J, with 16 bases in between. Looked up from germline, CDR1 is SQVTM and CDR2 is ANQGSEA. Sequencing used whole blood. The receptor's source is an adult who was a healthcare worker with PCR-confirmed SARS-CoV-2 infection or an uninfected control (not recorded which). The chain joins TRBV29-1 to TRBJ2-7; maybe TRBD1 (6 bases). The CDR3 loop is CSVETGIGYEQYF. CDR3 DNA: TGCAGCGTCGAAACAGGGATCGGGTACGAGCAGTACTTC.